Shown below are 30 T cell receptor beta chains from a single sample sequenced in a study of post-analysis software for immune sequencing data. General study results and limits: Patients showed TRBV5-6, TRBV5-1 and TRBV20-1 among roughly 5 TRBV segments more frequent than in controls.

TCR beta cDNA libraries included unique molecular identifiers. TCRdb processed the PCR reads anew with MiXCR; each CDR3 protein has one entry. Here the sample spans roughly 870,000 distinct CDR3 sequences, roughly 50% being singletons. Their antigens are not known. Source material: blood. All receptors derive from a girl aged 10-17 years with multiple sclerosis.

The chain recombines TRBV20-1 with TRBJ2-3, with TRBD2 matching over 10 bases. The CDR3 extends over 15 amino acids. Germline CDR1 DFQATT, CDR2 SNEGSKA (reference sequence). V lost 1 base, J lost 2 bases, and 3 bases stayed unmatched. The DNA for the CDR3 is TGCAGTGCTAGAGTTAGCGGGGGGCACACAGATACGCAGTATTTT. Its protein product is CSARVSGGHTDTQYF.

V usage is TRBV3-1 and J usage is TRBJ2-2; no definite D call. The CDR3 spans 17 residues. Trimming stripped 6 bases from V and 0 bases from J, with 17 bases between. Germline-derived CDR1 and CDR2 are LGHDT and YNNKEL (reference sequence). CDR3 nucleotide sequence: TGTGCCAGCAGTCAGACCAGTTGGCAGGCGAACACCGGGGAGCTGTTTTTT. Encoded protein: CASSQTSWQANTGELFF.

This clonotype was counted between two and nine times. The chain is built from TRBV3-1 and TRBJ2-7; 11 nucleotides match TRBD1. V trimming: 2 bases; J trimming: 6 bases; junction bases outside the gene matches: 9. This CDR3 region has 16 residues. Germline CDR1 LGHDT, CDR2 YNNKEL (reference sequence). CDR3 DNA: TGTGCCAGCAGCCAATTTCTGGACAGGGGGCAGGTCGAGCAGTACTTC. It specifies CASSQFLDRGQVEQYF.

The chain couples TRBV12-3 or TRBV12-4 to TRBJ2-7; 7 positions agree with TRBD1. J lost 2 bases, V lost 6 bases, and 10 bases had no gene match. This CDR3 is built from 15 residues. CDR3 in amino acids: CASRPGTVIAYEQYF. In nucleotides, the CDR3 is TGTGCCAGCAGGCCCGGGACAGTTATCGCCTACGAGCAGTACTTC.

In its sample, this clonotype was seen a few times. The rearrangement joins TRBV4-1 to TRBJ1-3; maybe TRBD1 (5 bases). The CDR3 extends over 15 amino acids. The germline V and J ends were trimmed by 1 base and 3 bases, with 10 bases remaining between them. In germline, CDR1 is MGHRA, CDR2 YSYEKL. The CDR3 sequence: CASSQVARDGNTIYF. CDR3 nucleotides: TGCGCCAGCAGCCAAGTTGCCAGGGATGGAAACACCATATATTTT.

Comments on this clonotype: A junction end diverges from the germline sequence, so it may reflect a read error. This sequence joins TRBV7-7 and TRBJ2-4; D is possibly TRBD2 (7 bases). The J call may be in error: the DNA end matches TRBJ2-7 better. CDR3 length equals 14 residues. CDR1 and CDR2 (germline): SSHAT, FNYEAQ (reference sequence). In nucleotides, the CDR3 is TGTGCTAGCAGCTTAAGTCGGGGGGCGACCGAGCAGTACTTC. It encodes CASSLSRGATEQYF.

The chain recombines TRBV10-3 with TRBJ2-3, with D maybe TRBD2 (6 bases). V lost 7 bases, J lost 3 bases, and 14 bases lay in between. Germline CDR1 is ENHRY and CDR2 is SYGVKD. The CDR3 covers 14 residues. The DNA of the CDR3 is TGTGCCATCATGATGGGGGGTCTTACAGATACGCAGTATTTT. As protein: CAIMMGGLTDTQYF.

Here the CDR3 reads CASSLGFENTEAFF. The CDR3 bases are TGTGCCAGCAGTTTAGGCTTCGAGAACACTGAAGCTTTCTTT. The V call is TRBV12-3 or TRBV12-4, the J call TRBJ1-1; D is uncertain. The ends were cut back, 1 base at V and 1 base at J, with 7 bases in the middle. CDR3 length equals 14 residues.

V gene TRBV29-1 combines with J gene TRBJ1-1, with D unclear. V dropped 6 bases and J dropped 11 bases, with 13 bases sitting between them. The CDR3 is made up of 10 amino acids. Germline CDR1 and CDR2: SQVTM and ANQGSEA. Here the CDR3 DNA reads TGCAGCGTCTGGCAGGCTGGGGCTTTCTTT. Protein product: CSVWQAGAFF.

This clonotype has just one count. This chain connects TRBV7-8 to TRBJ2-1; tentatively, D is TRBD1 (6 bases). This CDR3 contains 16 residues. CDR1 is SGHVS and CDR2 is FQNEAQ in the germline V gene. V was cut by 5 bases and J by 4 bases, with 18 bases left in between. The CDR3 region has the DNA TGTGCCAGCAGCGTCCATTTGGGGGCTAGATACAATGAGCAGTTCTTC. Amino acids: CASSVHLGARYNEQFF.

This chain joins TRBV6-6 and TRBJ1-5; D gene ambiguous. CDR1 is MNHNY, CDR2 SVGAGI, per germline (reference sequence). CDR3 length equals 13 residues. The germline V and J ends were trimmed by 6 bases and 3 bases, with 9 bases remaining between them. The CDR3 sequence is CASRTRDNQPQHF. The CDR3 nucleotides read TGTGCCAGCAGAACCCGGGACAATCAGCCCCAGCATTTT.

This sequence joins TRBV29-1 and TRBJ2-1; 10 nucleotides match TRBD2. V gave up 4 bases and J gave up 4 bases; unmatched junction bases: 10. CDR3 length: 16 residues. Germline V gene data show CDR1 as SQVTM and CDR2 as ANQGSEA. The CDR3 region is CSVASPLAGEYNEQFF. CDR3 DNA sequence: TGCAGCGTTGCCTCCCCGCTAGCGGGAGAGTACAATGAGCAGTTCTTC.

The chain couples TRBV7-8 to TRBJ2-1; 14 bases agree with TRBD2. V dropped 3 bases and J dropped 8; count of bases not matched to a gene: 9. There are 17 residues in the CDR3. CDR1 and CDR2 from the germline V gene are SGHVS and FQNEAQ. The CDR3 loop is CASSLKPGLAGVDEQFF. CDR3 nucleotides: TGTGCCAGCAGCTTGAAACCGGGACTAGCGGGAGTGGATGAGCAGTTCTTC.

This rearrangement joins TRBV20-1 to TRBJ2-7; TRBD1 might be the D (6 bases). The CDR3 covers 13 residues. Germline CDR1 and CDR2: DFQATT and SNEGSKA (reference sequence). V was cut by 2 bases and J by 0 bases, with 8 bases left in between. The CDR3 DNA reads TGCAGTGCTAGACCCAGGGGCTCCTACGAGCAGTACTTC. Translating it yields CSARPRGSYEQYF.

The chain employs TRBV7-9 and TRBJ2-7, with D possibly TRBD1 on 8 matching bases. V lost 4 bases and J lost 2, with 18 bases in between. This CDR3 is built from 16 residues. Germline V gives CDR1 SEHNR, CDR2 FQNEAQ (reference sequence). CDR3 protein: CASSSNRGGSPYEQYF. In nucleotides, the CDR3 is TGTGCCAGCAGCTCCAACAGGGGGGGGAGTCCCTACGAGCAGTACTTC.

This CDR3 reads CASSLVRTGGYEQYF. In DNA, the CDR3 is TGTGCCAGCAGCTTAGTGAGGACAGGGGGCTACGAGCAGTACTTC. This rearrangement joins TRBV7-9 to TRBJ2-7, with 10 bases aligning to TRBD1. The CDR3 is 15 residues long. Trimming took 1 base from V and 3 from J; bases not matched to a gene: 3. Looked up from germline, CDR1 is SEHNR and CDR2 is FQNEAQ (reference sequence).

The rearrangement uses TRBV20-1 and TRBJ2-7, with 8 bases aligning to TRBD1. This CDR3 contains 14 residues. Trimming took 4 bases from V and 2 from J; bases not matched to a gene: 7. In germline, CDR1 is DFQATT, CDR2 SNEGSKA (reference sequence). The CDR3 DNA reads as TGCAGTGCTAATACCATGGACAGGGCCTACGAGCAGTACTTC. This translates into CSANTMDRAYEQYF.

The chain joins TRBV10-2 to TRBJ2-5, with D possibly being TRBD1 (6 bases). The J call may not be correct, given that the DNA end is closer to TRBJ2-4. The CDR3 is made up of 13 amino acids. Per the germline V gene, CDR1 is WSHSY and CDR2 is SAAADI. The CDR3 sequence is CASGEQGQNIQYF. Written as DNA, the CDR3 is TGCGCCAGCGGGGAACAGGGCCAAAACATTCAGTACTTC.

The chain combines TRBV12-3 or TRBV12-4 with TRBJ2-7; 7 bases are a match to TRBD1. The CDR3 covers 14 residues. V lost 4 bases to trimming and J lost 3 bases; unmatched junction nucleotides: 6. Here the CDR3 reads CASSSGTVRYEQYF. The DNA for the CDR3 is TGTGCCAGCAGTTCCGGGACAGTACGCTACGAGCAGTACTTC.

This clonotype has more than one count but fewer than ten. CDR3 DNA: TGTGCCAGCAGCGCGGGACAGGAGAGCTCCTACGAGCAGTACTTC. This sequence encodes CASSAGQESSYEQYF. This chain connects TRBV5-5 to TRBJ2-7; 8 bases are shared with TRBD1. V trimming: 4 bases; J trimming: 0 bases; junction bases outside the gene matches: 6. This CDR3 spans 15 amino acids. Germline values: CDR1 SGHKS, CDR2 YYEKEE (reference sequence).

This clonotype was detected only a few times. J is TRBJ2-3 and V is TRBV10-3, with TRBD2 matching 7 bases. The CDR3 length is 15 residues. Germline V gene lookup returns CDR1 ENHRY and CDR2 SYGVKD. With 7 bases clipped from V and 1 base from J, the junction kept 8 bases outside the gene matches. In DNA form, the CDR3 reads TGTGCCATCAAGACTTCACGGGAGGGCACAGATACGCAGTATTTT. It encodes CAIKTSREGTDTQYF.

Note on this clonotype: One end of the junction is discordant with germline, which a read error may explain. This chain joins TRBV7-7 and TRBJ2-6; 12 bases line up with TRBD1. The CDR3 runs to 19 residues. The V gene's germline CDR1 is SSHAT and CDR2 FNYEAQ (reference sequence). The CDR3 spells CASSLAPGQGARGANVLTF. DNA for the CDR3: TGTGCTAGCAGCTTAGCGCCGGGACAGGGGGCGCGAGGGGCCAACGTCCTGACTTTC. The full variable domain, completed using reference TRBV7-7 and TRBJ2-6, is GAGVSQSPRYKVTKRGQDVTLRCDPISSHATLYWYQQALGQGPEFLTYFNYEAQPDKSGLPSDRFSAERPEGSISTLTIQRTEQRDSAMYRCASSLAPGQGARGANVLTFGAGSRLTVL.

The chain has TRBV3-1 and TRBJ2-7; the match to TRBD2 covers 10 bases. Per the germline V gene, CDR1 is LGHDT and CDR2 is YNNKEL (reference sequence). J was trimmed by 2 bases and V by 7 bases; bases with no gene match: 8. The CDR3 runs 15 residues. CDR3: CASTLSGRPTYEQYF. The CDR3 DNA reads TGTGCCAGCACTCTTAGCGGGAGGCCTACCTACGAGCAGTACTTC.

V gene TRBV18 combines with J gene TRBJ2-1; D uncertain. The end of the DNA is better explained by TRBJ2-7, so the J call may be wrong. Germline lookup yields CDR1 KGHSH and CDR2 LQKENI. The CDR3 is 15 residues long. CDR3 bases: TGTGCCAGCTCACCACGTGAGGCAGGTTTCTACGAGCAGTACTTC. Encoded protein: CASSPREAGFYEQYF.

This clonotype was seen a handful of times. The V call is TRBV6-5, the J call TRBJ2-7; D is possibly TRBD2 (5 bases). The CDR3 consists of 13 residues. Germline loops: CDR1 MNHEY, CDR2 SVGAGI. With 8 bases removed from V and 3 bases from J, the gap between germline ends came to 14 bases. In DNA, the CDR3 is TGTGCCAGCGTGTCCAGCGGACGCTACGAGCAGTACTTC. Amino acid sequence: CASVSSGRYEQYF.

V is TRBV4-1 and J is TRBJ1-2; tentative D call: TRBD1 (5 bases). There are 15 residues in the CDR3. Germline CDR1 is MGHRA and CDR2 is YSYEKL. Trimming stripped 1 base from V and 8 bases from J, with 17 bases between. The CDR3 sequence is CASSQVSGTSGGYTF. CDR3 DNA: TGCGCCAGCAGCCAAGTCTCAGGGACCTCCGGGGGCTACACCTTC.

The chain is built from TRBV25-1 and TRBJ1-2, with TRBD1 identical over 8 bases. CDR1 is MGHDK, CDR2 SYGVNS, per germline. CDR3 size: 13 residues. Trimming removed 6 bases from V and 10 bases from J; junction bases left unmatched: 10. CDR3 DNA sequence: TGTGCCAGCAGGGACAGGGAAGGAGACTCCTACACCTTC. It translates to CASRDREGDSYTF.

The chain is built from TRBV5-1 and TRBJ1-1, with 8 bases fitting TRBD1. V shed 6 bases and J 1 base; nucleotides not matched to a gene: 11. Germline V gene data show CDR1 as SGHRS and CDR2 as YFSETQ. The CDR3 runs 16 residues. CDR3 DNA: TGCGCCAGCACGGTGGCAGGGGGCGTCCGGAACACTGAAGCTTTCTTT. Translated, it gives CASTVAGGVRNTEAFF. The entire variable domain, with the rest obtained from reference TRBV5-1 and TRBJ1-1, is as follows: KAGVTQTPRYLIKTRGQQVTLSCSPISGHRSVSWYQQTPGQGLQFLFEYFSETQRNKGNFPGRFSGRQFSNSRSEMNVSTLELGDSALYLCASTVAGGVRNTEAFFGQGTRLTVV.

This sequence joins TRBV12-5 and TRBJ2-2; D gene ambiguous. Looked up from germline, CDR1 is LGHNT and CDR2 is FRNRAP. Trimming removed 9 bases at V and 4 bases at J, with 21 bases between. This CDR3 has 16 residues. CDR3 residues: CASGPPSGVFTGELFF. In nucleotides, the CDR3 is TGTGCTAGCGGTCCCCCGTCTGGGGTTTTCACCGGGGAGCTGTTTTTT.

This sequence joins TRBV29-1 and TRBJ2-6, with 7 bases that match TRBD2. The CDR3 contains 14 residues. Trimming at V came to 3 bases and at J to 4 bases, leaving 3 bases not matched to a gene. Germline V gives CDR1 SQVTM, CDR2 ANQGSEA. CDR3 in amino acids: CSVEGLPGANVLTF. The CDR3 DNA is TGCAGCGTTGAGGGACTACCCGGGGCCAACGTCCTGACTTTC.